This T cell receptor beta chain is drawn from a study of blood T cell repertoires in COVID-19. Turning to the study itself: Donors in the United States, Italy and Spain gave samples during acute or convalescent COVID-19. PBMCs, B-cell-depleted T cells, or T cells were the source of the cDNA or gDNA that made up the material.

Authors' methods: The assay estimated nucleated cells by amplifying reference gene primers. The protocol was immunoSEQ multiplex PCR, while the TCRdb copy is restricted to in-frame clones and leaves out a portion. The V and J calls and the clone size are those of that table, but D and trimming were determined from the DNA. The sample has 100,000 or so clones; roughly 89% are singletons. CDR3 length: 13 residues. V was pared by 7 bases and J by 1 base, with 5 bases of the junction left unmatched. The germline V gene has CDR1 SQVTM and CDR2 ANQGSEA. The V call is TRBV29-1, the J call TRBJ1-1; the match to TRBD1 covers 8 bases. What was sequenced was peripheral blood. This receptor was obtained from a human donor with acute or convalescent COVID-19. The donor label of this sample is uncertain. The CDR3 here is CSAVGTGNTEAFF. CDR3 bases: TGCAGCGCGGTTGGGACAGGGAACACTGAAGCTTTCTTT.